This T cell receptor beta chain came from a study of blood T cell repertoires in COVID-19. Study background: The study drew acute and convalescent COVID-19 samples from the United States, Italy and Spain. Sample material is recorded as cDNA or gDNA derived from T cells, B-cell-depleted T cells, or PBMCs.

Assay used: immunoSEQ multiplex PCR; TCRdb lists only in-frame clones, some missing. Of about 190,000 clones in the sample, 84% were seen once. CDR1 is SGHTA, CDR2 FQGTGA, per germline. The CDR3 spans 16 residues. Losses at the gene ends were 5 bases for V and 0 bases for J; bases not matched to a gene: 6. The chain employs TRBV7-3 and TRBJ2-2; TRBD2 matches at 7 bases. The TCR sequence derives from a woman in her 70s with active or convalescent COVID-19. The sequenced sample consisted of peripheral blood. CDR3 loop: CASSPGLVTNTGELFF. For the CDR3, the DNA is TGTGCCAGCAGCCCAGGACTAGTGACGAACACCGGGGAGCTGTTTTTT.